One T cell receptor (beta chain) is described in this entry. Its antigen is unknown. CDR3 length: 13 residues. Germline values: CDR1 DFQATT, CDR2 SNEGSKA (reference sequence). This entry comes from a study of identical twins. Study results and caveats: Twins shared beta out-of-frame sequences in excess, but this excess was weaker. With abundant cord blood beta clonotypes, insertions were fewer; memory repertoires showed no such pattern.

Each cDNA held unique molecular identifiers, and template switching gave it a universal primer site. One entry per CDR3 protein, called by TCRdb with MiXCR from the 5' RACE reads. The table has 350,000 or so distinct CDR3 sequences, 12% seen once; the top ten hold approximately 7.9%. These records were also assigned to another study, of yellow fever vaccine responses in identical twins.

This TCR was sampled from a woman in her late teens or twenties in good health. Material for sequencing was CD8+ T cells sorted from blood. V gene TRBV20-1 combines with J gene TRBJ1-1; TRBD1 agrees at 8 bases. The CDR3 DNA reads TGCAGAGTTAAGACGGACAGGGCGACTGAAGCTTTCTTT. This sequence encodes CRVKTDRATEAFF.